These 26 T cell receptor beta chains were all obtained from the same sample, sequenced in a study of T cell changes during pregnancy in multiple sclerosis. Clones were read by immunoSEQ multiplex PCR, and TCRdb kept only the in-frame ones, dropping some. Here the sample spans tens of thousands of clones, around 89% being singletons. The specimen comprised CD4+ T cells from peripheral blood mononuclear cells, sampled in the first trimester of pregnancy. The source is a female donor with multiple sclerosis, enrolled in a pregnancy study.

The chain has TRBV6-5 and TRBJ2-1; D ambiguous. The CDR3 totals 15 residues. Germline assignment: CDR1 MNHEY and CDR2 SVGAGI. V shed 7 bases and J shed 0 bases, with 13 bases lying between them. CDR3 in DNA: TGTGCCAGCACCCCCTGGCAAAACTCCTACAATGAGCAGTTCTTC. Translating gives CASTPWQNSYNEQFF.

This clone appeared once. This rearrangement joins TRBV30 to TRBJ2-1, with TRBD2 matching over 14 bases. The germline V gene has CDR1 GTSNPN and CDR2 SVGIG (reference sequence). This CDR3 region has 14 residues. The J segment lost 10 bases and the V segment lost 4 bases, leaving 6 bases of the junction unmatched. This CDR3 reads CAWKRTSGGTEQFF. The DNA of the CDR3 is TGTGCCTGGAAAAGGACTAGCGGGGGGACCGAGCAGTTCTTC. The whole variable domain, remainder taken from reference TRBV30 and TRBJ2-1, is SQTIHQWPATLVQPVGSPLSLECTVEGTSNPNLYWYRQAAGRGLQLLFYSVGIGQISSEVPQNLSASRPQDRQFILSSKKLLLSDSGFYLCAWKRTSGGTEQFFGPGTRLTVL.

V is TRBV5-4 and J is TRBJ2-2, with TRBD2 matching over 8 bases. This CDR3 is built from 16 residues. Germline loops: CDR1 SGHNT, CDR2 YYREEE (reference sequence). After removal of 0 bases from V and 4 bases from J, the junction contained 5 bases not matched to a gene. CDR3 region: CASSLVPGGGTGELFF. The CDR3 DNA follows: TGTGCCAGCAGCTTGGTCCCGGGGGGGGGCACCGGGGAGCTGTTTTTT.

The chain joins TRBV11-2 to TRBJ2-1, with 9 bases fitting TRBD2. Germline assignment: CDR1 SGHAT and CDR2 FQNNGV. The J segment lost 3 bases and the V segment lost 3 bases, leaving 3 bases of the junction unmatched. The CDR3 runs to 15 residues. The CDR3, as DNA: TGTGCCAGCAGCTTTAGCGGGGGAGGCTACAATGAGCAGTTCTTC. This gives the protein CASSFSGGGYNEQFF.

The CDR3 nucleotides are TGCGCCAGCAGCTTGGGGAGCTCTGGGGCCAACGTCCTGACTTTC. This gives the protein CASSLGSSGANVLTF. This chain uses TRBV5-1 with TRBJ2-6; D is unclear. Trimming took off 0 bases at V and 0 bases at J, with 4 bases between the two ends. Germline V gene data show CDR1 as SGHRS and CDR2 as YFSETQ. CDR3 length: 15 amino acids.

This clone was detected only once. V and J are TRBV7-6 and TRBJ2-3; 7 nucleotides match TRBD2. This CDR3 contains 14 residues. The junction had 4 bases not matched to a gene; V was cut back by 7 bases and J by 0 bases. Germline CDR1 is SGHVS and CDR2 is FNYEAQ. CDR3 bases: TGTGCCAGCAAACTAGCGACAAGCACAGATACGCAGTATTTT. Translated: CASKLATSTDTQYF.

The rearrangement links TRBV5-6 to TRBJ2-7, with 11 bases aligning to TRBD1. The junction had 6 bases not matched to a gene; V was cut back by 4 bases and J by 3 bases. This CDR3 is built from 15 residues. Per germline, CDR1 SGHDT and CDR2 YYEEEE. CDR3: CASSGPGQGGYEQYF. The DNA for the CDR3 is TGTGCCAGCAGCGGTCCGGGACAGGGGGGCTACGAGCAGTACTTC. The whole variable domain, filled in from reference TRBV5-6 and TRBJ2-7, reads DAGVTQSPTHLIKTRGQQVTLRCSPKSGHDTVSWYQQALGQGPQFIFQYYEEEERQRGNFPDRFSGHQFPNYSSELNVNALLLGDSALYLCASSGPGQGGYEQYFGPGTRLTVT.

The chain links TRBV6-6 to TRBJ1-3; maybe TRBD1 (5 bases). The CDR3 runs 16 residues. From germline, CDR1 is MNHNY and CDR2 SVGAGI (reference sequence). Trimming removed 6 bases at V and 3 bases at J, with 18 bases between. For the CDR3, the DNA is TGTGCCAGCAGCCAAGGACCAATCGGGGGTGGAAACACCATATATTTT. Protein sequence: CASSQGPIGGGNTIYF.

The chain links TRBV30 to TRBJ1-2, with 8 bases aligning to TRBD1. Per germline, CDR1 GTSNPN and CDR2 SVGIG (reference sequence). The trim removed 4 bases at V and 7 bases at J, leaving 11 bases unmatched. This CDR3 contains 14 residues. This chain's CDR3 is CAWILGTGLSGYTF. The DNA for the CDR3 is TGTGCCTGGATCCTCGGGACAGGCCTATCTGGCTACACCTTC.

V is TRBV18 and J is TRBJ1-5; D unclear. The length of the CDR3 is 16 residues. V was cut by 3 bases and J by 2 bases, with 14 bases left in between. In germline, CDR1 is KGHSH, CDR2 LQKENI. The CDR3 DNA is TGTGCCAGCTCACCCGACGTTTACGGGGGCAATCAGCCCCAGCATTTT. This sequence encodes CASSPDVYGGNQPQHF.

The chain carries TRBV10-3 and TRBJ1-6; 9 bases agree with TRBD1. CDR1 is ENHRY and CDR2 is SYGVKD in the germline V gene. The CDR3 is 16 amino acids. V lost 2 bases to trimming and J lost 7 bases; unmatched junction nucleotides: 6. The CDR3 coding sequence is TGTGCCATCAGTGAGAGGACGGGACAGGGAAATTCACCCCTCCACTTT. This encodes CAISERTGQGNSPLHF.

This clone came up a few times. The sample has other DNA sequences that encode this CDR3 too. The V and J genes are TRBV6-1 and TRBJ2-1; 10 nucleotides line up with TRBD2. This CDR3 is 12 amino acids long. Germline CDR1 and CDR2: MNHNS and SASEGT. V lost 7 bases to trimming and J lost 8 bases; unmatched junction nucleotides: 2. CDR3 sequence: CASTLAGDEQFF. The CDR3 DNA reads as TGTGCCAGCACCCTAGCGGGAGATGAGCAGTTCTTC.

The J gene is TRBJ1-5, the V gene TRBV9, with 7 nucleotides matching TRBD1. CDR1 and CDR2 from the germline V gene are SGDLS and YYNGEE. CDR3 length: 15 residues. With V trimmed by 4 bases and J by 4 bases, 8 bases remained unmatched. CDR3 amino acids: CASSPQGDRNQPQHF. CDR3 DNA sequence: TGTGCCAGCAGCCCGCAGGGGGATCGGAATCAGCCCCAGCATTTT.

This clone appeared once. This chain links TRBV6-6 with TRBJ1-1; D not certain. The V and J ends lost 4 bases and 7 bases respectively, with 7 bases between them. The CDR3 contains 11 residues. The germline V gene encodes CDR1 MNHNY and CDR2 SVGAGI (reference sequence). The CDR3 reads CASSLIYEAFF. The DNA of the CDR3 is TGTGCCAGCAGTTTAATCTATGAAGCTTTCTTT.

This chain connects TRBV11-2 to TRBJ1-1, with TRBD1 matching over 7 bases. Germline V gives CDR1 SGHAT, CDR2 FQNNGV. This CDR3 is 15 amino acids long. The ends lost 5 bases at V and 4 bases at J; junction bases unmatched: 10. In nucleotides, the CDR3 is TGTGCCAGCAGCCCAACCGGGACAGTTGCCACTGAAGCTTTCTTT. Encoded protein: CASSPTGTVATEAFF.

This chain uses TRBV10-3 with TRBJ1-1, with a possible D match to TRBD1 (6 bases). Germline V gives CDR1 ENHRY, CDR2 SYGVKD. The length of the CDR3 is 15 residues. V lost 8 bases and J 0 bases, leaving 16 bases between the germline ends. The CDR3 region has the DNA TGTGCCATCCGCCTTCACAGGGATATGAACACTGAAGCTTTCTTT. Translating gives CAIRLHRDMNTEAFF.

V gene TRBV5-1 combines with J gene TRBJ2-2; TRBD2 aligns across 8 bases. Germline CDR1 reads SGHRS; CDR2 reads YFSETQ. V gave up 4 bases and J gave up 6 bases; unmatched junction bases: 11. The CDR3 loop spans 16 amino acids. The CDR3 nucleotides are TGCGCCAGCAGCCCCCGGGGGGGCGACTTTGCCGGGGAGCTGTTTTTT. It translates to CASSPRGGDFAGELFF.

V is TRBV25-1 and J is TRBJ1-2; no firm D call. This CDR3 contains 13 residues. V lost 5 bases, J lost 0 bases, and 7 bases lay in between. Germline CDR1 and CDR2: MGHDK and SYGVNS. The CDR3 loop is CASSLQSNYGYTF. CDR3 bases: TGTGCCAGCAGTCTACAGTCTAACTATGGCTACACCTTC.

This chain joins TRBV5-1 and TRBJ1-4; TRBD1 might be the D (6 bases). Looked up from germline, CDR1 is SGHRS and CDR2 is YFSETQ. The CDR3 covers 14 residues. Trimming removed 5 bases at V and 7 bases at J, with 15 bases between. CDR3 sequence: CASSRSGEGEKLFF. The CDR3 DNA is TGCGCCAGCAGTCGCTCAGGGGAGGGTGAAAAACTGTTTTTT.

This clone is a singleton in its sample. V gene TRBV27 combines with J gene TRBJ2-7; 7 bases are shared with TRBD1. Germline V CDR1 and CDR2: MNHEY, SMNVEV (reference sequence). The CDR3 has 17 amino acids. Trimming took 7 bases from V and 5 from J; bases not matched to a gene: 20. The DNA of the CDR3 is TGTGCCAGCACCAGAGGGGGCCGAGGGACAGCTCGGGACGAGCAGTACTTC. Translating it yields CASTRGGRGTARDEQYF.

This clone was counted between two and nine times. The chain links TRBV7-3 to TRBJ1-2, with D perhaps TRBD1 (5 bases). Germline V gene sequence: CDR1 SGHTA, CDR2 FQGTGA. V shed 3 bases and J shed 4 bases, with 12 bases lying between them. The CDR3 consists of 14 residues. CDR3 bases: TGTGCCAGCAGCTTCGACAGCGGGACCTATGGCTACACCTTC. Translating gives CASSFDSGTYGYTF.

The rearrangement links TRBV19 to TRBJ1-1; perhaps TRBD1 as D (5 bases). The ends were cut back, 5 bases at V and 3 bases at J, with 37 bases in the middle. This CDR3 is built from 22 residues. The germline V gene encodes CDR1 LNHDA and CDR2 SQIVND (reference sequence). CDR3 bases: TGTGCCAGTAGTCCAGGGCGCTTCCCCCTCAAAACGCGATGGTCTGGGCACACTGAAGCTTTCTTT. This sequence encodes CASSPGRFPLKTRWSGHTEAFF.

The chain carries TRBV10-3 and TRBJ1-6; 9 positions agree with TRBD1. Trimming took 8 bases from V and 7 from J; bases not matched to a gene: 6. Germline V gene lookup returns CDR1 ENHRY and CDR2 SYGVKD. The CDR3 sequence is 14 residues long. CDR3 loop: CAIRVGQGNSPLHF. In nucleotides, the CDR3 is TGTGCCATCCGAGTGGGACAGGGAAATTCACCCCTCCACTTT.

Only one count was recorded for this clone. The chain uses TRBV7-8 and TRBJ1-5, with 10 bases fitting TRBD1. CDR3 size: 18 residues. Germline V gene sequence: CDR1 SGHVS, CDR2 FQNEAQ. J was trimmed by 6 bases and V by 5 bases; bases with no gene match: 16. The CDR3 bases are TGTGCCAGCAGCCCACCACTCCGGACAGGGGGGGTCGGTCAGCCCCAGCATTTT. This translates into CASSPPLRTGGVGQPQHF.

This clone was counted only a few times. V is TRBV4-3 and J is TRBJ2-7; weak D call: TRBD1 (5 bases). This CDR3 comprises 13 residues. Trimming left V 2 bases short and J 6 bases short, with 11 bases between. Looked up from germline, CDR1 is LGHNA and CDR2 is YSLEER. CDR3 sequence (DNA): TGCGCCAGCAGCCAACGTCAGGGCCGCGAGCAGTACTTC. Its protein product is CASSQRQGREQYF.

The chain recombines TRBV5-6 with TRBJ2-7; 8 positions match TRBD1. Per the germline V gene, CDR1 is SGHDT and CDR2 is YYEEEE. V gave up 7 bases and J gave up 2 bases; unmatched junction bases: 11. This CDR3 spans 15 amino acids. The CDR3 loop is CASWTPRQGPYEQYF. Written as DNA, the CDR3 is TGTGCCAGCTGGACCCCCCGACAGGGGCCCTACGAGCAGTACTTC.